Presented here are 15 T cell receptor beta chains from one specimen sequenced in a study of long-term antiretroviral therapy in people with HIV. Version v3.0 of the immunoSEQ assay ran at survey level. Clones were read by immunoSEQ multiplex PCR, and TCRdb kept only the in-frame ones, dropping some. The sample yields approximately 29,000 clones, 84% seen once. The sample in question was unsorted PBMCs, obtained 0.4 years after starting antiretroviral therapy. The origin of the receptors is a man younger than 35 with HIV.

This sequence joins TRBV6-6 and TRBJ2-7; weak D call: TRBD2 (5 bases). The germline CDR1 and CDR2 sequences are MNHNY and SVGAGI (reference sequence). V lost 7 bases, J lost 7 bases, and 17 bases lay in between. The CDR3 sequence is 13 residues long. The DNA for the CDR3 is TGTGCCAGCATCGGAGGCAATTCGGGGGAGCAGTACTTC. This translates into CASIGGNSGEQYF.

This clone was counted once. CDR3 bases: TGTGCCAGCAGCTTCGACAGAGAGACCCAGTACTTC. Amino acid sequence: CASSFDRETQYF. The chain links TRBV5-6 to TRBJ2-5; possible D gene TRBD1, 5 bases. The CDR3 contains 12 residues. The V gene lost 2 bases and the J gene lost 4 bases, with 6 bases spanning the gap. Germline values: CDR1 SGHDT, CDR2 YYEEEE.

V is TRBV11-2 and J is TRBJ2-3; TRBD2 aligns across 7 bases. The ends lost 2 bases at V and 2 bases at J; junction bases unmatched: 10. The CDR3 has 17 amino acids. CDR1 and CDR2 (germline): SGHAT, FQNNGV. The CDR3 DNA follows: TGTGCCAGCAGCTTATCAGGGAGGGTGACCTACACAGATACGCAGTATTTT. It encodes CASSLSGRVTYTDTQYF.

This clone was seen only once. V and J are TRBV18 and TRBJ2-1, with 9 nucleotides matching TRBD1. Germline loops: CDR1 KGHSH, CDR2 LQKENI. The CDR3 covers 15 residues. V lost 2 bases and J lost 9; bases outside the gene matches: 8. CDR3 region: CASSPTGGAVGEQFF. In DNA, the CDR3 is TGTGCCAGCTCACCAACAGGGGGCGCGGTCGGTGAGCAGTTCTTC.

The chain combines TRBV27 with TRBJ1-5; no clear D gene. The CDR3 is 13 amino acids. The V and J ends lost 5 bases and 1 base respectively, with 6 bases between them. In germline, CDR1 is MNHEY, CDR2 SMNVEV (reference sequence). CDR3 nucleotides: TGTGCCAGCAGTCTTACAAGCAATCAGCCCCAGCATTTT. It encodes CASSLTSNQPQHF.

Comments on this clone: Additional DNA sequences in this sample encode the identical CDR3. The chain employs TRBV28 and TRBJ2-7, with 9 bases identical to TRBD1. The CDR3 sequence is 14 residues long. V gave up 5 bases and J gave up 1 base; unmatched junction bases: 3. Looked up from germline, CDR1 is MDHEN and CDR2 is SYDVKM. The CDR3 sequence is CASSPGTGSYEQYF. CDR3 nucleotide sequence: TGTGCCAGCAGTCCCGGGACAGGGTCCTACGAGCAGTACTTC.

V usage is TRBV7-3 and J usage is TRBJ2-1, with 8 nucleotides matching TRBD2. V gave up 2 bases and J gave up 0 bases; unmatched junction bases: 6. The CDR3 runs to 17 residues. Germline values: CDR1 SGHTA, CDR2 FQGTGA. CDR3 sequence: CASSLFQRGSSYNEQFF. For the CDR3, the DNA is TGTGCCAGCAGCTTATTTCAGCGGGGGAGCTCCTACAATGAGCAGTTCTTC. The whole variable domain, filled in from reference TRBV7-3 and TRBJ2-1, reads GAGVSQTPSNKVTEKGKYVELRCDPISGHTALYWYRQSLGQGPEFLIYFQGTGAADDSGLPNDRFFAVRPEGSVSTLKIQRTERGDSAVYLCASSLFQRGSSYNEQFFGPGTRLTVL.

Points on this clone: The junction does not match germline at one end; this may be a read error. V gene TRBV4-1 combines with J gene TRBJ1-1, with D perhaps matching TRBD1 (5 bases). The CDR3 covers 14 residues. Germline V gene data show CDR1 as MGHRA and CDR2 as YSYEKL. CDR3 protein: CASSKDGRDTEAFF. CDR3 nucleotides: TGCGCCAGCAGCAAAGACGGCAGGGACACTGAAGCTTTCTTT.

This sequence joins TRBV28 and TRBJ2-2, with D possibly matching TRBD1 (5 bases). The V end lost 4 bases, the J end lost 0 bases, and 9 bases lay between the germline ends. The CDR3 consists of 15 residues. Germline assignment: CDR1 MDHEN and CDR2 SYDVKM. The CDR3 loop reads CASSSRQTNTGELFF. The CDR3 nucleotides are TGTGCCAGCAGTTCCAGACAGACGAACACCGGGGAGCTGTTTTTT.

The J gene is TRBJ1-5, the V gene TRBV27; unclear D gene. Germline loops: CDR1 MNHEY, CDR2 SMNVEV (reference sequence). CDR3 length: 15 amino acids. Trimming removed 5 bases from V and 1 base from J, with 12 bases in between. The CDR3 bases are TGTGCCAGCAGTCTTCTCCCCGTAAGCAATCAGCCCCAGCATTTT. Protein product: CASSLLPVSNQPQHF.

The rearrangement joins TRBV19 to TRBJ2-2; D might be TRBD1 (5 bases). Trimming removed 8 bases from V and 3 bases from J, with 13 bases in between. Germline V gives CDR1 LNHDA, CDR2 SQIVND (reference sequence). This CDR3 has 14 residues. The CDR3 spells CASGIQEYTGELFF. The CDR3, as DNA: TGTGCCAGTGGGATACAGGAATACACCGGGGAGCTGTTTTTT. Full variable domain (outside the CDR3, taken from reference TRBV19 and TRBJ2-2): DGGITQSPKYLFRKEGQNVTLSCEQNLNHDAMYWYRQDPGQGLRLIYYSQIVNDFQKGDIAEGYSVSREKKESFPLTVTSAQKNPTAFYLCASGIQEYTGELFFGEGSRLTVL.

The CDR3 bases are TGTGCCAGCAGTGAAGTCGAGGGTCCGGTCTCTGACAGGGGAAAATTTTATGGCTACACCTTC. Amino acid sequence: CASSEVEGPVSDRGKFYGYTF. The rearrangement joins TRBV6-1 to TRBJ1-2, with 8 bases identical to TRBD1. Germline V gene lookup returns CDR1 MNHNS and CDR2 SASEGT. Trimming took 1 base from V and 5 from J; bases not matched to a gene: 24. The CDR3 runs to 21 residues.

The chain employs TRBV10-3 and TRBJ2-6, with 11 bases fitting TRBD1. This CDR3 is built from 19 residues. V dropped 1 base and J dropped 0; count of bases not matched to a gene: 5. Per the germline V gene, CDR1 is ENHRY and CDR2 is SYGVKD. The CDR3 here is CAISEYGTGGPSGANVLTF. CDR3 nucleotide sequence: TGTGCCATCAGTGAGTACGGGACAGGGGGTCCCTCTGGGGCCAACGTCCTGACTTTC.

The J gene is TRBJ1-1, the V gene TRBV14, with D maybe TRBD1 (5 bases). Deletions cut 1 base from V and 2 bases from J, with 8 bases between. Germline lookup yields CDR1 SGHDN and CDR2 FVKESK. The CDR3 is made up of 14 amino acids. CDR3 nucleotides: TGTGCCAGCAGCCAAGGGGGGGAAAACACTGAAGCTTTCTTT. This encodes CASSQGGENTEAFF.

The V call is TRBV12-5, the J call TRBJ1-5; no clear D. Trimming left V 0 bases short and J 0 bases short, with 12 bases between. The germline V gene has CDR1 LGHNT and CDR2 FRNRAP. The CDR3 totals 17 residues. The CDR3 DNA is TGTGCTAGTGGTTTGGTGGCGGAGTCCCGTAGCAATCAGCCCCAGCATTTT. This encodes CASGLVAESRSNQPQHF.